This record concerns one TCR beta chain sequence. Its antigen is unknown. Germline V CDR1 and CDR2: SQVTM, ANQGSEA. CDR3 length: 13 residues. V was pared by 3 bases and J by 6 bases, with 1 base of the junction left unmatched. The data were obtained in a study of OX40 agonist ivuxolimab in advanced cancers. Assay used: immunoSEQ multiplex PCR; TCRdb lists only in-frame clones, some missing. The sample has tens of thousands of clones; around 83% are singletons. Study results and limitations: On average, a greater number of expanded clones characterised CD8+ T cells relative to CD4+. At doses 0.1 to 3.0 mg/kg, CD4+ and CD8+ clones expanded.

The input for sequencing was CD4+ or CD8+ T cells sorted from blood, taken in a trial of the OX40 agonist ivuxolimab. V usage is TRBV29-1 and J usage is TRBJ2-2, with TRBD1 matching 10 bases. The clonotype comes from an adult with an advanced solid tumor such as melanoma, head and neck, liver or kidney cancer. The CDR3 bases are TGCAGCGTTGATGGGACAGGGGCCGGGGAGCTGTTTTTT. Amino acid sequence: CSVDGTGAGELFF.